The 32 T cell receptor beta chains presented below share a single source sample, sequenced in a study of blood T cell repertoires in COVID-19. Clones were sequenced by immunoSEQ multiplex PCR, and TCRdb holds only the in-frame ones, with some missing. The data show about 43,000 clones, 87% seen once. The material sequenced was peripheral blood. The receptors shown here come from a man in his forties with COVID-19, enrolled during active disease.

CDR3 residues: CASSGTSGDNEQFF. The DNA for the CDR3 is TGTGCCAGCAGCGGGACTAGCGGGGACAATGAGCAGTTCTTC. The rearrangement joins TRBV7-9 to TRBJ2-1; 13 nucleotides agree with TRBD2. Per the germline V gene, CDR1 is SEHNR and CDR2 is FQNEAQ (reference sequence). The CDR3 runs to 14 residues. The trim removed 5 bases at V and 5 bases at J, leaving 0 bases unmatched.

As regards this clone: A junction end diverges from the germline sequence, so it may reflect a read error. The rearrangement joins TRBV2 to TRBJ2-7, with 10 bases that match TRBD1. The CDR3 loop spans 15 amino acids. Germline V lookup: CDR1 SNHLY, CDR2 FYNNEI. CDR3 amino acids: CASRDRTGGSSEQYF. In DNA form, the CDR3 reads TGTGCCAGCAGGGACCGGACAGGGGGGTCCTCCGAGCAGTACTTC. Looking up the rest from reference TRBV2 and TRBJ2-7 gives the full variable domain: EPEVTQTPSHQVTQMGQEVILRCVPISNHLYFYWYRQILGQKVEFLVSFYNNEISEKSEIFDDQFSVERPDGSNFTLKIRSTKLEDSAMYFCASRDRTGGSSEQYFGPGTRLTVT.

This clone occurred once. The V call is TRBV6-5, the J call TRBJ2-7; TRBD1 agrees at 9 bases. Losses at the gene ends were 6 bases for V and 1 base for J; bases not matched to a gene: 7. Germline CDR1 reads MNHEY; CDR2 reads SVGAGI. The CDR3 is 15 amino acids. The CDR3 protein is CASSRQGVVSYEQYF. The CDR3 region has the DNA TGTGCCAGCAGCCGACAGGGGGTCGTTTCCTACGAGCAGTACTTC.

CDR3 nucleotides: TGTGCCAGTAGCCGGGACAGGGAAACTTCACCCCTCCACTTT. As protein: CASSRDRETSPLHF. V and J are TRBV19 and TRBJ1-6, with 9 bases matching TRBD1. Losses at the gene ends were 6 bases for V and 9 bases for J; bases not matched to a gene: 6. This CDR3 spans 14 amino acids. CDR1 is LNHDA, CDR2 SQIVND, per germline (reference sequence).

The chain's CDR3 is CASTAGAKNIQYF. In nucleotides, the CDR3 is TGTGCCAGCACGGCAGGAGCCAAAAACATTCAGTACTTC. The chain uses TRBV28 and TRBJ2-4; no firm D call. The length of the CDR3 is 13 residues. Trimming took 7 bases from V and 0 from J, leaving 7 bases between them. Germline values: CDR1 MDHEN, CDR2 SYDVKM.

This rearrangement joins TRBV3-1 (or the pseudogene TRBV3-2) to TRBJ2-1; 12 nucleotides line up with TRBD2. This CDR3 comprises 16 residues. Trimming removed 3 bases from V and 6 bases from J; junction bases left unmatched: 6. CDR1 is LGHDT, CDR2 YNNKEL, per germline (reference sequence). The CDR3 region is CASSHTLAGGLNEQFF. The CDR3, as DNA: TGTGCCAGCAGCCATACGCTAGCGGGAGGGCTCAATGAGCAGTTCTTC.

The CDR3 nucleotides are TGTGCCAGTAAAAACCGGGACAGGGGGACAGATACGCAGTATTTT. It yields the protein CASKNRDRGTDTQYF. The J gene is TRBJ2-3, the V gene TRBV5-4; TRBD1 matches 11 bases. The CDR3 has 15 residues. The V gene end was trimmed by 8 bases and the J gene end by 3 bases; junction bases not matched to a gene: 8. Germline assignment: CDR1 SGHNT and CDR2 YYREEE (reference sequence).

CDR3 in DNA: TGTGCCAGCAGTAAATCCCTACAGGGAGGCACAGATACGCAGTATTTT. Protein sequence: CASSKSLQGGTDTQYF. The rearrangement links TRBV25-1 to TRBJ2-3; the D gene is possibly TRBD1 (6 bases). Germline CDR1 is MGHDK and CDR2 is SYGVNS. This CDR3 comprises 16 residues. The V end lost 5 bases, the J end lost 1 base, and 16 bases lay between the germline ends.

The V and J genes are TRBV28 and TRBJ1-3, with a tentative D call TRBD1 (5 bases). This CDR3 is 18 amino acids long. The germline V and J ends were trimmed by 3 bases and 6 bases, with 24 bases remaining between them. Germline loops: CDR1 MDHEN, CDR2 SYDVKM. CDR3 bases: TGTGCCAGCAGTTTCCTCCCGGGTGGTCCGGGGGGAAAAAACACCATATATTTT. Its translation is CASSFLPGGPGGKNTIYF. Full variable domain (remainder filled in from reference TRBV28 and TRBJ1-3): DVKVTQSSRYLVKRTGEKVFLECVQDMDHENMFWYRQDPGLGLRLIYFSYDVKMKEKGDIPEGYSVSREKKERFSLILESASTNQTSMYLCASSFLPGGPGGKNTIYFGEGSWLTVV.

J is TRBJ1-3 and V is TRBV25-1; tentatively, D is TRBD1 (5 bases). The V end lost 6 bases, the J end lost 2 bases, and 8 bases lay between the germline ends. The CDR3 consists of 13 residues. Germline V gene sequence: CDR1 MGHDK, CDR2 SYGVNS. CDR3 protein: CASSGHPGNTIYF. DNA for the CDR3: TGTGCCAGCAGCGGACACCCTGGAAACACCATATATTTT.

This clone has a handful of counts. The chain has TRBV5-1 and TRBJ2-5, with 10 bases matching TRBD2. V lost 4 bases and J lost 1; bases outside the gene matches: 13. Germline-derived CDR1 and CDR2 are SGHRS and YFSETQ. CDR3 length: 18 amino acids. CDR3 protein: CASSPEGAVAGGQETQYF. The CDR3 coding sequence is TGCGCCAGCAGCCCCGAGGGGGCGGTAGCGGGGGGCCAAGAGACCCAGTACTTC. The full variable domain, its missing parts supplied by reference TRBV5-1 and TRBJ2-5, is KAGVTQTPRYLIKTRGQQVTLSCSPISGHRSVSWYQQTPGQGLQFLFEYFSETQRNKGNFPGRFSGRQFSNSRSEMNVSTLELGDSALYLCASSPEGAVAGGQETQYFGPGTRLLVL.

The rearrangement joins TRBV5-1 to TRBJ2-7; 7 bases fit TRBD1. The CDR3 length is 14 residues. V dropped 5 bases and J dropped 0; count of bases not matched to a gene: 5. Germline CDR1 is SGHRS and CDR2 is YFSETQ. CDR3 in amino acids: CASRLQGTSYEQYF. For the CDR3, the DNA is TGCGCCAGCAGACTACAGGGGACCTCCTACGAGCAGTACTTC.

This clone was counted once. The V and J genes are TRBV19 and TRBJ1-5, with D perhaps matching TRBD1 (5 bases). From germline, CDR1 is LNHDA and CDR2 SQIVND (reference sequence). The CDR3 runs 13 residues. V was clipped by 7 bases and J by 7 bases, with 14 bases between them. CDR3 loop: CASNRDRPQPQHF. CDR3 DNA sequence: TGTGCCAGTAATCGAGACAGACCCCAGCCCCAGCATTTT.

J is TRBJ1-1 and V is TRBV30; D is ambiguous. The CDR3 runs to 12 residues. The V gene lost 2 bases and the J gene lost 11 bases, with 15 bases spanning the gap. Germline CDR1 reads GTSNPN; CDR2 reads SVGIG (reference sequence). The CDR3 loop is CAWSPRGEWAFF. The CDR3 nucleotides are TGTGCCTGGAGTCCCCGGGGTGAATGGGCTTTCTTT.

The CDR3 region is CASSRSGSSYNEQFF. For the CDR3, the DNA is TGTGCCAGCAGCCGAAGCGGGAGCTCCTACAATGAGCAGTTCTTC. The genes are TRBV3-1 (or the pseudogene TRBV3-2) and TRBJ2-1; TRBD2 matches 8 bases. Germline loops: CDR1 LGHDT, CDR2 YNNKEL (reference sequence). The junction had 2 bases not matched to a gene; V was cut back by 4 bases and J by 0 bases. The CDR3 length is 15 residues.

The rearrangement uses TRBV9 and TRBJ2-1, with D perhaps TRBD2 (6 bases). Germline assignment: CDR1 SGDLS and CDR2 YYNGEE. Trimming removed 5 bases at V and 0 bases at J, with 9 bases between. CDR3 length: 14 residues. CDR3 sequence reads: CASRGRSSYNEQFF. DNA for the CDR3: TGTGCCAGCAGGGGGAGGAGCTCCTACAATGAGCAGTTCTTC.

The CDR3 region has the DNA TGTGCCAGCAGCGCACTTAGCGGGAGCACAGATACGCAGTATTTT. This gives the protein CASSALSGSTDTQYF. This sequence joins TRBV9 and TRBJ2-3, with 7 nucleotides matching TRBD2. With V trimmed by 3 bases and J by 0 bases, 4 bases remained unmatched. Germline-derived CDR1 and CDR2 are SGDLS and YYNGEE. This CDR3 region has 15 residues.

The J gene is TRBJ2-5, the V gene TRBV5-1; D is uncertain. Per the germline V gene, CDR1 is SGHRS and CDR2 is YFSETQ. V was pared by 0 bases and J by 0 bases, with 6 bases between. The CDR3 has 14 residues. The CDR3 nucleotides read TGCGCCAGCAGCTTGGTAGCAGACCAAGAGACCCAGTACTTC. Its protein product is CASSLVADQETQYF. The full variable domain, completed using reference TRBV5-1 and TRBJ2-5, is KAGVTQTPRYLIKTRGQQVTLSCSPISGHRSVSWYQQTPGQGLQFLFEYFSETQRNKGNFPGRFSGRQFSNSRSEMNVSTLELGDSALYLCASSLVADQETQYFGPGTRLLVL.

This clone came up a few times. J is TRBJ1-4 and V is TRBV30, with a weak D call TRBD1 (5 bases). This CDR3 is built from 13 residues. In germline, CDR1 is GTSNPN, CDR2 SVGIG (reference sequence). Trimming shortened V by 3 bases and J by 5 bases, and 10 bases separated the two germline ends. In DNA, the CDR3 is TGTGCCTGGAGCACAGGTGCCAATGAAAAACTGTTTTTT. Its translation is CAWSTGANEKLFF.

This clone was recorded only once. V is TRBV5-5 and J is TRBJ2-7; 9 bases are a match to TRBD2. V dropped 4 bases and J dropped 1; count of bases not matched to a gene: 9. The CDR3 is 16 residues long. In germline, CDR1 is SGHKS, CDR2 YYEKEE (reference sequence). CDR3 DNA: TGTGCCAGCAGCCGCCCGTCTAGCGGGGATTCCTACGAGCAGTACTTC. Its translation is CASSRPSSGDSYEQYF.

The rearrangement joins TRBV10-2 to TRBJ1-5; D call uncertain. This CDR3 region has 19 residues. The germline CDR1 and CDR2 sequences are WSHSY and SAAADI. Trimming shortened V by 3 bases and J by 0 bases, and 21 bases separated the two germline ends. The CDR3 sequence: CASSDLKAGLRFSNQPQHF. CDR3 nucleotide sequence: TGCGCCAGCAGTGATCTAAAGGCAGGATTAAGGTTTAGCAATCAGCCCCAGCATTTT.

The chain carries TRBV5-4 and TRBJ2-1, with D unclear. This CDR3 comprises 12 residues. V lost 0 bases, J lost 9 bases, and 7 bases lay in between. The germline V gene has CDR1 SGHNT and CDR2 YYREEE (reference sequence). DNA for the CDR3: TGTGCCAGCAGCTTGGTACTCGGTGAGCAGTTCTTC. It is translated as CASSLVLGEQFF. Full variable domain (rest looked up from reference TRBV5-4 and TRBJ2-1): ETGVTQSPTHLIKTRGQQVTLRCSSQSGHNTVSWYQQALGQGPQFIFQYYREEENGRGNFPPRFSGLQFPNYSSELNVNALELDDSALYLCASSLVLGEQFFGPGTRLTVL.

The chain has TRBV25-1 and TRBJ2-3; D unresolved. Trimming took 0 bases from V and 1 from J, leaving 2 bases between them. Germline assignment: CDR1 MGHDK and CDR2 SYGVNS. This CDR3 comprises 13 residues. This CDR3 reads CASSEYGTDTQYF. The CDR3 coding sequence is TGTGCCAGCAGTGAATACGGCACAGATACGCAGTATTTT.

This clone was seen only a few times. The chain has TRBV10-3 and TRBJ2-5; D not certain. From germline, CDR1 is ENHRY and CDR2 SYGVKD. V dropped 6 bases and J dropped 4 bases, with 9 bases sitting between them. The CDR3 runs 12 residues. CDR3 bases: TGTGCCATCAGCCCCCCCGGAGAGACCCAGTACTTC. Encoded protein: CAISPPGETQYF.

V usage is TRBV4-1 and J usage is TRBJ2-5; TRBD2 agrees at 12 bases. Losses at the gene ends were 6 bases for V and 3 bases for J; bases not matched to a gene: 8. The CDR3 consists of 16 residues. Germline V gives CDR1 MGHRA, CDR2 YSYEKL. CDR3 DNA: TGCGCCAGCAGTTCGCGACTAGCGGGGGAGGAAGAGACCCAGTACTTC. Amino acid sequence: CASSSRLAGEEETQYF.

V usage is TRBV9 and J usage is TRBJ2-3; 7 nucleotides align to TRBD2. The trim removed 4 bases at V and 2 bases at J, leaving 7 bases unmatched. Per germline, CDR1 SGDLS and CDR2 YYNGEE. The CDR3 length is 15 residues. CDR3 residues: CASSPWGGTTDTQYF. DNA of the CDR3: TGTGCCAGCAGCCCATGGGGAGGGACCACAGATACGCAGTATTTT.

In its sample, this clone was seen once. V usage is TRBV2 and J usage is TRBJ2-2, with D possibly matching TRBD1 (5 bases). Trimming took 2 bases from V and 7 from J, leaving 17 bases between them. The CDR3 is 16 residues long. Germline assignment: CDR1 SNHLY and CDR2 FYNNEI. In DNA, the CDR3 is TGTGCCAGCAGTGAAAGCAGGGCCCTTGGTAGCGGGGAGCTGTTTTTT. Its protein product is CASSESRALGSGELFF. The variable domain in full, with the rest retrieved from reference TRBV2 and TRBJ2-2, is EPEVTQTPSHQVTQMGQEVILRCVPISNHLYFYWYRQILGQKVEFLVSFYNNEISEKSEIFDDQFSVERPDGSNFTLKIRSTKLEDSAMYFCASSESRALGSGELFFGEGSRLTVL.

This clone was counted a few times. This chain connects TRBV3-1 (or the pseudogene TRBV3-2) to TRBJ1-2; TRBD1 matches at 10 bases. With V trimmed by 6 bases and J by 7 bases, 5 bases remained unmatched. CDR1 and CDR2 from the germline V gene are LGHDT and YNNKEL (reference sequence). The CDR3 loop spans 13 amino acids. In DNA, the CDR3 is TGTGCCAGCAGAGACAGGGGGCGAGGTGGCTACACCTTC. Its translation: CASRDRGRGGYTF.

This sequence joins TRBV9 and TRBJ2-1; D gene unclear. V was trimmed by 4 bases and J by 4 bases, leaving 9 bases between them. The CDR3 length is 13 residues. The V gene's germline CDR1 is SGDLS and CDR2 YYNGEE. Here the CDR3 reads CASSQLGYNEQFF. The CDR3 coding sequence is TGTGCCAGCAGCCAGCTAGGTTACAATGAGCAGTTCTTC.

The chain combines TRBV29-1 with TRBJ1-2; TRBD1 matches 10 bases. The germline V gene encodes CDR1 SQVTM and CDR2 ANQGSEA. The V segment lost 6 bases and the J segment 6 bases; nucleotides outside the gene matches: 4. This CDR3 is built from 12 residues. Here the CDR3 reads CSVRTGGDGYTF. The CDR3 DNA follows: TGCAGCGTAAGGACAGGGGGGGATGGCTACACCTTC.

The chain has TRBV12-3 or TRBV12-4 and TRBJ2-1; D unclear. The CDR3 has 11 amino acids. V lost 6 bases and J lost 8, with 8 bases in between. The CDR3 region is CASSIQYEQFF. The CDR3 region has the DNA TGTGCCAGCAGCATTCAATATGAGCAGTTCTTC.

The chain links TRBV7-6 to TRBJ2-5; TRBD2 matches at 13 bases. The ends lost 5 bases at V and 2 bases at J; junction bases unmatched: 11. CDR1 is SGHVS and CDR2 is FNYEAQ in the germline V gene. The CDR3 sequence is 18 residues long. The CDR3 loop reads CASSIGTSGNPLQETQYF. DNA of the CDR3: TGTGCCAGCAGCATCGGGACTAGCGGGAATCCCCTTCAAGAGACCCAGTACTTC.